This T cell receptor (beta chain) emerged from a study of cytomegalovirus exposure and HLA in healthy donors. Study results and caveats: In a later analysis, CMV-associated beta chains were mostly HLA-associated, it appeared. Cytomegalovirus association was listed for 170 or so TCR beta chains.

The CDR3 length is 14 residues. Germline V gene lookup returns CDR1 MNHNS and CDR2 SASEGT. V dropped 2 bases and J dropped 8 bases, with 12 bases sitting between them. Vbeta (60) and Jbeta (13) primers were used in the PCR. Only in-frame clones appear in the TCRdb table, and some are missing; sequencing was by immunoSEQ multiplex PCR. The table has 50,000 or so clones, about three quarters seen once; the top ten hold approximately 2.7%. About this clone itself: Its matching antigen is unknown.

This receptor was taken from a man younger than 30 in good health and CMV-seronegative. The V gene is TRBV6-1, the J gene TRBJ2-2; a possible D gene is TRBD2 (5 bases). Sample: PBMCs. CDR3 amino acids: CASSELGRRGELFF. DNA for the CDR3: TGTGCCAGCAGTGAATTGGGCAGGAGGGGGGAGCTGTTTTTT.